These 27 T cell receptor beta chains were all obtained from the same sample, sequenced in a study of blood T cell repertoires in COVID-19. Repertoires were generated with immunoSEQ multiplex PCR, while TCRdb's copy carries only in-frame clones and drops some. This table has hundreds of thousands of clones, roughly 91% appearing once. The sequenced sample consisted of PBMCs or T cells enriched from blood (not recorded which). The receptors come from a woman in her twenties or thirties with acute COVID-19.

This clone was seen at least ten times. The chain uses TRBV19 and TRBJ2-7; weak D call: TRBD1 (6 bases). Looked up from germline, CDR1 is LNHDA and CDR2 is SQIVND (reference sequence). The V and J ends lost 4 bases and 6 bases respectively, with 16 bases between them. The CDR3 has 14 residues. CDR3 in amino acids: CASSKRQAEGEQYF. For the CDR3, the DNA is TGTGCCAGTAGTAAAAGACAGGCCGAGGGCGAGCAGTACTTC. The entire variable domain, with the rest obtained from reference TRBV19 and TRBJ2-7, is as follows: DGGITQSPKYLFRKEGQNVTLSCEQNLNHDAMYWYRQDPGQGLRLIYYSQIVNDFQKGDIAEGYSVSREKKESFPLTVTSAQKNPTAFYLCASSKRQAEGEQYFGPGTRLTVT.

The genes are TRBV6-5 and TRBJ1-2, with TRBD1 matching over 7 bases. The CDR3 is 15 amino acids. V lost 5 bases to trimming and J lost 4 bases; unmatched junction nucleotides: 10. Germline V lookup: CDR1 MNHEY, CDR2 SVGAGI. The CDR3 nucleotides read TGTGCCAGCAGTCGACTTCAGGGGGTCGGCTATGGCTACACCTTC. It translates to CASSRLQGVGYGYTF.

The chain recombines TRBV7-2 with TRBJ1-5; the D is unclear. CDR3 length equals 12 residues. Trimming removed 1 base at V and 6 bases at J, with 4 bases between. Germline-derived CDR1 and CDR2 are SGHTA and FQGNSA. CDR3 amino acids: CASSLELQPQHF. DNA of the CDR3: TGTGCCAGCAGCTTAGAGCTTCAGCCCCAGCATTTT. Based on the CDR3 plus reference TRBV7-2 and TRBJ1-5, the full variable domain is GAGVSQSPSNKVTEKGKDVELRCDPISGHTALYWYRQSLGQGLEFLIYFQGNSAPDKSGLPSDRFSAERTGGSVSTLTIQRTQQEDSAVYLCASSLELQPQHFGDGTRLSIL.

This clone has only a few counts. The V call is TRBV19, the J call TRBJ1-2; no firm D call. The CDR3 runs 13 residues. CDR1 LNHDA and CDR2 SQIVND come from the germline V gene (reference sequence). V lost 4 bases and J 4 bases, leaving 10 bases between the germline ends. As DNA, the CDR3 is TGTGCCAGTAGTAATCCGGGAAGCTATGGCTACACCTTC. This sequence encodes CASSNPGSYGYTF.

This chain joins TRBV29-1 and TRBJ1-3; a weak D match, TRBD1 (6 bases). The CDR3 loop spans 13 amino acids. Germline V lookup: CDR1 SQVTM, CDR2 ANQGSEA. V was pared by 5 bases and J by 0 bases, with 8 bases between. CDR3 coding DNA: TGCAGCGTTAGGGGGAGCTCTGGAAACACCATATATTTT. The encoded protein is CSVRGSSGNTIYF. The full variable domain, completed using reference TRBV29-1 and TRBJ1-3, is SAVISQKPSRDICQRGTSLTIQCQVDSQVTMMFWYRQQPGQSLTLIATANQGSEATYESGFVIDKFPISRPNLTFSTLTVSNMSPEDSSIYLCSVRGSSGNTIYFGEGSWLTVV.

The chain couples TRBV25-1 to TRBJ2-7; 11 bases fit TRBD1. This CDR3 has 15 amino acids. Germline V gives CDR1 MGHDK, CDR2 SYGVNS. V was clipped by 5 bases and J by 5 bases; unmatched bases: 8. The CDR3: CASSPRDRGKNEQYF. CDR3 sequence (DNA): TGTGCCAGCAGTCCCCGGGACAGGGGGAAAAACGAGCAGTACTTC.

This rearrangement joins TRBV4-1 to TRBJ2-7; D is unresolved. Germline loops: CDR1 MGHRA, CDR2 YSYEKL. The V gene lost 1 base and the J gene lost 1 base, with 17 bases spanning the gap. The CDR3 spans 17 residues. The CDR3, as DNA: TGCGCCAGCAGCCAAGTTCCAGGCGCGCCTTTTTCCTACGAGCAGTACTTC. Encoded protein: CASSQVPGAPFSYEQYF.

The chain joins TRBV19 to TRBJ1-2; TRBD1 might be the D (6 bases). Trimming cost V 2 bases and J 3 bases, with 13 bases left between them. This CDR3 spans 15 amino acids. Germline V gives CDR1 LNHDA, CDR2 SQIVND (reference sequence). In DNA form, the CDR3 reads TGTGCCAGTAGTATACCCCAGGGGTACGACTATGGCTACACCTTC. It specifies CASSIPQGYDYGYTF.

In its sample, this clone was seen once. The chain is built from TRBV28 and TRBJ2-3; a possible D gene is TRBD1 (5 bases). The CDR3 has 15 amino acids. V was shortened by 6 bases and J by 1 base, with 14 bases between the two germline ends. Looked up from germline, CDR1 is MDHEN and CDR2 is SYDVKM. The CDR3 DNA follows: TGTGCCAGCAGCCCTCCAGGGATACGCACAGATACGCAGTATTTT. It codes for CASSPPGIRTDTQYF.

This chain connects TRBV5-4 to TRBJ2-5, with D possibly TRBD2 on 5 matching bases. The CDR3 is 15 amino acids. Trimming cost V 4 bases and J 5 bases, with 18 bases left between them. Per the germline V gene, CDR1 is SGHNT and CDR2 is YYREEE (reference sequence). CDR3 protein: CASSGEAGYGETQYF. The DNA of the CDR3 is TGTGCCAGCAGCGGTGAGGCGGGTTACGGGGAGACCCAGTACTTC.

The rearrangement uses TRBV6-2 or TRBV6-3 and TRBJ2-7; possible D gene TRBD2, 5 bases. This CDR3 is built from 11 residues. The ends were cut back, 4 bases at V and 9 bases at J, with 10 bases in the middle. Germline CDR1 reads MNHEY; CDR2 reads SVGEGT. CDR3 nucleotide sequence: TGTGCCAGCAGTTCAAGCGGATCGCAGTACTTC. Encoded protein: CASSSSGSQYF.

V gene TRBV4-3 combines with J gene TRBJ1-1, with D unclear. Trimming took off 1 base at V and 1 base at J, with 10 bases between the two ends. This CDR3 contains 15 residues. CDR1 and CDR2 from the germline V gene are LGHNA and YSLEER. The CDR3, as DNA: TGCGCCAGCAGCCAAGGGCGGGCGGGGAACACTGAAGCTTTCTTT. It codes for CASSQGRAGNTEAFF.

The genes are TRBV27 and TRBJ1-6, with unresolved D. Trimming shortened V by 8 bases and J by 5 bases, and 16 bases separated the two germline ends. The CDR3 loop spans 15 amino acids. Germline V gene lookup returns CDR1 MNHEY and CDR2 SMNVEV (reference sequence). The CDR3 spells CASSLSGTDNSPLHF. CDR3 coding DNA: TGTGCCAGCTCCCTATCTGGAACAGATAATTCACCCCTCCACTTT.

The chain is built from TRBV13 and TRBJ2-7, with TRBD1 matching over 10 bases. V lost 5 bases, J lost 4 bases, and 8 bases stayed unmatched. There are 15 residues in the CDR3. Germline assignment: CDR1 PRHDT and CDR2 FYEKMQ (reference sequence). The CDR3 region has the DNA TGTGCCAGCAGCCTACGACAGGGGGCGCAGTACGAGCAGTACTTC. The encoded protein is CASSLRQGAQYEQYF.

V usage is TRBV4-1 and J usage is TRBJ1-2; tentatively, D is TRBD1 (5 bases). V was cut by 0 bases and J by 8 bases, with 16 bases left in between. Germline CDR1 MGHRA, CDR2 YSYEKL. CDR3 size: 15 residues. CDR3 coding DNA: TGCGCCAGCAGCCAAGATCTCAGGGTAGAACCGGGCTACACCTTC. Its protein is CASSQDLRVEPGYTF.

The gene calls are TRBV6-5 and TRBJ2-7, with 9 bases fitting TRBD1. With 0 bases clipped from V and 6 bases from J, the junction kept 6 bases outside the gene matches. Germline CDR1 and CDR2: MNHEY and SVGAGI. The CDR3 spans 15 residues. DNA for the CDR3: TGTGCCAGCAGTTACTCGGGACAGGGTGGTCTCGAGCAGTACTTC. Its translation is CASSYSGQGGLEQYF.

The chain carries TRBV23-1 and TRBJ1-4, with no clear D. TRBV23-1 is filed as an ORF, its function uncertain. V was trimmed by 2 bases and J by 7 bases, leaving 14 bases between them. CDR3 length equals 15 residues. The CDR3 DNA sequence: TGCGCCAGCAGTCAAGAGCTCGCGGTGGCTGAAAAACTGTTTTTT. Amino acids: CASSQELAVAEKLFF.

The V call is TRBV15, the J call TRBJ2-3, with 11 bases matching TRBD2. Germline CDR1 and CDR2: LNHNV and YYDKDF (reference sequence). The CDR3 totals 18 residues. After removal of 0 bases from V and 6 bases from J, the junction contained 11 bases not matched to a gene. The CDR3 DNA reads as TGTGCCACCAGCAGAGATCCCACGACTAGCGGGGCGGGGGATACGCAGTATTTT. Residues: CATSRDPTTSGAGDTQYF.

This chain uses TRBV5-1 with TRBJ1-2; 7 nucleotides align to TRBD1. Germline lookup yields CDR1 SGHRS and CDR2 YFSETQ. Unmatched junction bases numbered 2, after V lost 0 bases and J lost 3 bases. This CDR3 is 14 amino acids long. CDR3 loop: CASSLGGGYYGYTF. In nucleotides, the CDR3 is TGCGCCAGCAGCTTGGGAGGGGGCTACTATGGCTACACCTTC.

This rearrangement joins TRBV7-2 to TRBJ2-7; 8 bases match TRBD1. The J segment lost 4 bases and the V segment lost 0 bases, leaving 2 bases of the junction unmatched. CDR3 size: 14 residues. Germline V gene sequence: CDR1 SGHTA, CDR2 FQGNSA. The CDR3 nucleotides are TGTGCCAGCAGCTTAGCGGGACAGGTGTACGAGCAGTACTTC. Amino acids: CASSLAGQVYEQYF.

The CDR3 region is CASSLSKGANEKLFF. The CDR3 DNA follows: TGTGCCAGCAGCTTAAGTAAAGGGGCTAATGAAAAACTGTTTTTT. The rearrangement joins TRBV7-9 to TRBJ1-4; D is perhaps TRBD1 (5 bases). CDR3 length equals 15 residues. The V gene lost 2 bases and the J gene lost 3 bases, with 10 bases spanning the gap. The germline V gene encodes CDR1 SEHNR and CDR2 FQNEAQ (reference sequence).

CDR3 amino acids: CAISGGGEQYF. The CDR3 region has the DNA TGTGCCATCAGTGGGGGCGGCGAGCAGTACTTC. V usage is TRBV10-3 and J usage is TRBJ2-7, with D possibly matching TRBD1 (5 bases). This CDR3 comprises 11 residues. Looked up from germline, CDR1 is ENHRY and CDR2 is SYGVKD. Trimming shortened V by 4 bases and J by 6 bases, and 7 bases separated the two germline ends.

The chain recombines TRBV3-1 (or the pseudogene TRBV3-2) with TRBJ1-1; TRBD1 might be the D (5 bases). This CDR3 comprises 15 residues. V was trimmed by 4 bases and J by 6 bases, leaving 18 bases between them. Germline V gene data show CDR1 as LGHDT and CDR2 as YNNKEL (reference sequence). CDR3 DNA: TGTGCCAGCAGCCCGATTCAGGGCAGGCTCGCTGAAGCTTTCTTT. Its translation is CASSPIQGRLAEAFF.

The chain combines TRBV5-5 with TRBJ1-2; D may be TRBD1 (6 bases). Germline loops: CDR1 SGHKS, CDR2 YYEKEE (reference sequence). The CDR3 is 16 amino acids. V lost 3 bases and J lost 3, with 18 bases in between. CDR3 protein: CASSSTTDRVYYGYTF. DNA of the CDR3: TGTGCCAGCAGCTCAACCACGGACAGAGTCTACTATGGCTACACCTTC. Complete variable domain (other parts from reference TRBV5-5 and TRBJ1-2): DAGVTQSPTHLIKTRGQQVTLRCSPISGHKSVSWYQQVLGQGPQFIFQYYEKEERGRGNFPDRFSARQFPNYSSELNVNALLLGDSALYLCASSSTTDRVYYGYTFGSGTRLTVV.

The chain is built from TRBV6-5 and TRBJ1-6; 9 bases are a match to TRBD1. This CDR3 spans 14 amino acids. Germline-derived CDR1 and CDR2 are MNHEY and SVGAGI. Trimming removed 5 bases from V and 8 bases from J; junction bases left unmatched: 4. The chain's CDR3 is CASSKGQGYSPLHF. CDR3 DNA sequence: TGTGCCAGCAGTAAGGGACAGGGATATTCACCCCTCCACTTT.

V is TRBV7-8 and J is TRBJ2-7; 11 nucleotides align to TRBD1. This CDR3 comprises 15 residues. V lost 7 bases, J lost 3 bases, and 8 bases stayed unmatched. Germline lookup yields CDR1 SGHVS and CDR2 FQNEAQ. The CDR3: CASNTGQGGLYEQYF. In nucleotides, the CDR3 is TGTGCCAGCAACACGGGACAGGGGGGCCTCTACGAGCAGTACTTC. Using reference TRBV7-8 and TRBJ2-7 for the parts outside the CDR3, the full variable domain is GAGVSQSPRYKVAKRGQDVALRCDPISGHVSLFWYQQALGQGPEFLTYFQNEAQLDKSGLPSDRFFAERPEGSVSTLKIQRTQQEDSAVYLCASNTGQGGLYEQYFGPGTRLTVT.

The CDR3 coding sequence is TGTGCCAGCAGCTTACAGGGGGGAGGTGACACCGGGGAGCTGTTTTTT. Translating gives CASSLQGGGDTGELFF. The V and J genes are TRBV7-2 and TRBJ2-2; possibly TRBD1 for D (7 bases). The CDR3 consists of 16 residues. V gave up 2 bases and J gave up 3 bases, with 13 bases separating them. CDR1 is SGHTA, CDR2 FQGNSA, per germline.